This T cell receptor beta chain originates from a study of cytotoxic CD8 clonotypes in ibrutinib-treated CLL. The study's findings and limits: An increase in clonality occurred at ibrutinib response, followed by a return toward baseline at progression.

About 2 micrograms of genomic DNA (from cryopreserved PBMCs) were used for TCR beta libraries. Looked up from germline, CDR1 is MGHRA and CDR2 is YSYEKL. Trimming left V 1 base short and J 10 bases short, with 20 bases between. CDR3 size: 17 residues. As for this clone: The antigen remains undetermined.

TCRdb keeps only in-frame clones here, not all; method: immunoSEQ multiplex PCR. The table includes hundreds of thousands of clones, approximately 67% detected once. The rearrangement links TRBV4-1 to TRBJ1-6; no reliable D call. This specimen consisted of PBMCs, obtained after 36 months of ibrutinib treatment. The clonotype originates from a human donor with chronic lymphocytic leukemia. The CDR3 loop is CASSQGFLGFRRSPLHF. The CDR3, as DNA: TGCGCCAGCAGCCAAGGGTTTTTGGGGTTTCGGCGATCACCCCTCCACTTT.